The 5 T cell receptor beta chains given below trace back to one sample, sequenced in a study of stem cell transplantation in POMP-related autoinflammatory disease. The table came from immunoSEQ multiplex PCR; TCRdb's copy has only in-frame clones and leaves some out. The table includes about 32,000 clones, almost 90% detected once. This sample comprised CD4+ T cells from PBMCs, obtained before stem cell transplantation. These TCRs come from a human donor with POMP-related autoinflammation and immune dysregulation (PRAID).

J is TRBJ1-2 and V is TRBV28; D is unresolved. This CDR3 contains 14 residues. Per the germline V gene, CDR1 is MDHEN and CDR2 is SYDVKM. The ends were cut back, 2 bases at V and 3 bases at J, with 10 bases in the middle. The CDR3: CASSLAFRDYGYTF. As DNA, the CDR3 is TGTGCCAGCAGTTTAGCCTTCCGGGACTATGGCTACACCTTC.

This chain connects TRBV7-6 to TRBJ2-2; D unresolved. This CDR3 is 15 amino acids long. Trimming pared 2 bases from V and 8 bases from J, leaving 15 bases between. CDR1 SGHVS and CDR2 FNYEAQ come from the germline V gene. DNA of the CDR3: TGTGCCAGCAGCTTAACCCCGTCCCGGAGAGGGGAGCTGTTTTTT. Amino acid sequence: CASSLTPSRRGELFF.

The gene calls are TRBV25-1 and TRBJ2-6; D unclear. CDR1 MGHDK and CDR2 SYGVNS come from the germline V gene. The CDR3 is made up of 13 amino acids. Trimming cost V 6 bases and J 2 bases, with 5 bases left between them. The chain's CDR3 is CASRNPGANVLTF. CDR3 bases: TGTGCCAGCAGGAATCCTGGGGCCAACGTCCTGACTTTC.

The genes are TRBV5-4 and TRBJ2-7; 8 bases fit TRBD1. J gave up 2 bases and V 4 bases, and 2 bases lay outside the gene matches. Per the germline V gene, CDR1 is SGHNT and CDR2 is YYREEE (reference sequence). The CDR3 is 13 amino acids. CDR3 coding DNA: TGTGCCAGCAGCAGGACAGGGACCTACGAGCAGTACTTC. Translated: CASSRTGTYEQYF.

The chain links TRBV6-1 to TRBJ1-3, with D uncertain. CDR3 size: 14 residues. In germline, CDR1 is MNHNS, CDR2 SASEGT. V lost 6 bases to trimming and J lost 0 bases, with 9 bases between them. CDR3 region: CASRVMSSGNTIYF. The CDR3 DNA follows: TGTGCCAGCAGGGTCATGAGCTCTGGAAACACCATATATTTT.